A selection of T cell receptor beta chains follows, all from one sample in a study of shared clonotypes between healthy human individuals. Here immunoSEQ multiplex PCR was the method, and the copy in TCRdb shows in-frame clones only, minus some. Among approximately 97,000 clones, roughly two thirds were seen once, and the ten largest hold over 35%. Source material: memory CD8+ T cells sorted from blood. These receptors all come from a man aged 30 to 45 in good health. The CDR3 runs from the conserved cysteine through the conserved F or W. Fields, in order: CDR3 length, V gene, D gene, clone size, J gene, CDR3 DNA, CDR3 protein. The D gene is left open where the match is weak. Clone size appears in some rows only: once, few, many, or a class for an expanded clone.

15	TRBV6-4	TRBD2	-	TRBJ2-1	TGTGCCAGCAGTGAGGTAGCGGGAGCCTACAATGAGCAGTTCTTC	CASSEVAGAYNEQFF
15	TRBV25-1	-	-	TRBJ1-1	TGTGCCAGCAGTGAGTCGGCAGGGGAGGTAACTGAAGCTTTCTTT	CASSESAGEVTEAFF
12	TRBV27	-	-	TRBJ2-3	TGTGCCAGCAGCCGCCCCTCAGATACGCAGTATTTT	CASSRPSDTQYF
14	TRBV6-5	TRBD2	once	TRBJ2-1	TGTGCCAGCAGTAACGGGACTAGCTACAATGAGCAGTTCTTC	CASSNGTSYNEQFF
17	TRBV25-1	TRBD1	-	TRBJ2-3	TGTGCCAGCAGTGAATCACGGACAGGGGGCGATTTAGATACGCAGTATTTT	CASSESRTGGDLDTQYF
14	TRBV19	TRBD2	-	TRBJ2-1	TGTGCCAGTAGCCTTCTAGCGGCCTACAATGAGCAGTTCTTC	CASSLLAAYNEQFF
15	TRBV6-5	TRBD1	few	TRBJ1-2	TGTGCCAGCAGTTCCCCCGACAGGGGCGCTCGTGGCTACACCTTC	CASSSPDRGARGYTF
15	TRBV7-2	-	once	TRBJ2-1	TGTGCCAGCAGCTTTTCCCCCGCGGAGTACAATGAGCAGTTCTTC	CASSFSPAEYNEQFF
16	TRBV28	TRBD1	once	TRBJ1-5	TGTGCCAGCAGTTTTCTTGGGACAGCATCGGGTCAGCCCCAGCATTTT	CASSFLGTASGQPQHF
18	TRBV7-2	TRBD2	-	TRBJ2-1	TGTGCCAGCAGCTTAATCCCTAGCGGGAGCTTTTTCCACAATGAGCAGTTCTTC	CASSLIPSGSFFHNEQFF
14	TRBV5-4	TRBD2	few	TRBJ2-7	TGTGCCAGCAGCCAAGATACTAGCGGCTACGAGCAGTACTTC	CASSQDTSGYEQYF
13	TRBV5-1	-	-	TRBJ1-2	TGCGCCAGCACTTACGACTCTGGGTATGGCTACACCTTC	CASTYDSGYGYTF
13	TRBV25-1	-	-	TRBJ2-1	TGTGCCAGCAGTGAATCGGGGGCCAATGAGCAGTTCTTC	CASSESGANEQFF
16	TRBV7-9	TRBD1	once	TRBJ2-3	TGTGCCAGCAGCTATCTCCGGGACAGGGAGACAGATACGCAGTATTTT	CASSYLRDRETDTQYF
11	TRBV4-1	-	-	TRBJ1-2	TGCGCCAGCAGCGTTGAGGGGGGCTACACCTTC	CASSVEGGYTF
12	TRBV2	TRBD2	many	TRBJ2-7	TGTGCCACCGATGGGACTAGCGGGGAGCAGTACTTC	CATDGTSGEQYF
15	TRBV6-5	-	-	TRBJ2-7	TGTGCCAGCATAAAACAACCAGGTCCCTCCTACGAGCAGTACTTC	CASIKQPGPSYEQYF
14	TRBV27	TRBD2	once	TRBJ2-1	TGTGCCAGCAGTCCCGGGACTACCTCCGGTGAGCAGTTCTTC	CASSPGTTSGEQFF
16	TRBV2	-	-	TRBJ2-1	TGTGCCAGCAGACGACAAGCCGCCAGCTCCTACAATGAGCAGTTCTTC	CASRRQAASSYNEQFF
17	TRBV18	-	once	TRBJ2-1	TGTGCCAGCTCACCTAGATATGGATCGGCCTCCTACAATGAGCAGTTCTTC	CASSPRYGSASYNEQFF
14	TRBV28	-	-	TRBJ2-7	TGTGCCAGCAGAGTTTTATCCCCCATAAGCGAGCAGTACTTC	CASRVLSPISEQYF
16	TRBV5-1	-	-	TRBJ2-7	TGCGCCAGCAGCCCGGGAGACGACCCGCCCAGAGGCGAGCAGTACTTC	CASSPGDDPPRGEQYF
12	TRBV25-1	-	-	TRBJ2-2	TGTGCCAGCAGTGACCAAAGGGGGGAGCTGTTTTTT	CASSDQRGELFF
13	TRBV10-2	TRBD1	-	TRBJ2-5	TGCGCCAGCAGACAGGGGGCAGCGGAGACCCAGTACTTC	CASRQGAAETQYF
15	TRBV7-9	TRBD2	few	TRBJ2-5	TGTGCCAGCAGCTTAGAACTAGCGGGAACGGAGACCCAGTACTTC	CASSLELAGTETQYF